The subject of this entry is one T cell receptor (beta chain). This entry comes from a study of blood T cell repertoires in COVID-19. Study context: Some COVID-19 samples were acute and others convalescent; all came from the United States, Italy and Spain. T cells, B-cell-depleted T cells, or PBMCs supplied cDNA or gDNA.

Original handling: Estimation of nucleated cell counts was performed using reference gene primer amplification. Repertoires were generated with immunoSEQ multiplex PCR, while TCRdb's copy carries only in-frame clones and drops some. V and J calls and clone size are as listed in that table; D and trimming were resolved from the DNA. The table records around 69,000 clones, roughly 82% of them present only once. The V segment lost 0 bases and the J segment 3 bases; nucleotides outside the gene matches: 10. This CDR3 has 17 amino acids. Looked up from germline, CDR1 is LNHNV and CDR2 is YYDKDF (reference sequence).

The chain employs TRBV15 and TRBJ2-5, with 7 bases matching TRBD2. Sequenced: peripheral blood. The TCR sequence derives from a woman aged 55 to 70 with acute or convalescent COVID-19. CDR3 sequence: CATSRDPSPLAKETQYF. The CDR3 DNA sequence: TGTGCCACCAGCAGAGATCCCTCCCCACTAGCGAAAGAGACCCAGTACTTC. Combining the CDR3 with reference TRBV15 and TRBJ2-5 gives the whole variable domain DAMVIQNPRYQVTQFGKPVTLSCSQTLNHNVMYWYQQKSSQAPKLLFHYYDKDFNNEADTPDNFQSRRPNTSFCFLDIRSPGLGDTAMYLCATSRDPSPLAKETQYFGPGTRLLVL.